This T cell receptor (beta chain) was obtained from a study of beta chain features in type 1 diabetes. Study observations and caveats: High TCR expression in some cells could lead to their over-representation in cDNA sequencing.

Sequenced material consisted of expressed TCRB transcripts (all of the isolated RNA was reverse transcribed). Approximately 4 million reads was the average for naive, central memory and regulatory T cell samples. Data came from immunoSEQ multiplex PCR; TCRdb stores just in-frame clones and leaves some out. The sample contains hundreds of thousands of clones, 30% of which appear only once. About this clone: The antigen is not known.

Between the trimmed V and J ends, which lost 2 bases and 1 base, there was a span of 13 bases. Germline CDR1 is SGHDT and CDR2 is YYEEEE. The CDR3 contains 15 residues. One heparinised draw, averaging around 0.12 L, was taken per donor. Purity exceeding 98% was reached by all sorted populations. The sequence was obtained from a man between 18 and 35 years old in good health. The chain uses TRBV5-6 and TRBJ2-7; unclear D gene. Sequenced sample: naive CD4+ T cells from blood. This chain's CDR3 is CASSFRTLRSYEQYF. CDR3 coding DNA: TGTGCCAGCAGCTTTCGTACTCTCCGATCCTACGAGCAGTACTTC.